Described below is a single T cell receptor beta chain sequence and its context. Its specific antigen is unknown. Base quality data are lacking; no much larger clone is found one base away. This specimen belongs to a study of T-cell reconstitution after alpha-beta-depleted transplantation in children (dated by TCRdb to 2016 to 2017). Describing the broader study: Using TCR repertoire profiling, the study quantitatively followed how T-cell immune reconstitution unfolded in children after TCRalphabeta/CD19-depleted allogeneic hematopoietic cell transplantation.

From cysteine to phenylalanine, the CDR3 is 17 amino acids long. Only CDR3 DNA is held: 51 bases, read in frame from base 1. Germline trimming amounts to 5 bases on V and 5 bases on J, with 13 as the count of junction bases outside the gene matches. The protocol used for the library was PCR. Sequenced on an Illumina HiSeq 2500. TCR library preparation used molecular barcoding, with unique molecular identifiers applied to normalize quantification of the TCRbeta repertoire. TCRdb trimmed public reads at Q25 via fastp, called clones via MiXCR and kept in-frame beta chains. A single entry per CDR3 protein holds the most common genes and DNA from its merged rows. The table for this sample lists approximately 400,000 distinct CDR3 sequences; 11% of them were counted only once. Clones ranked in the top ten supply roughly 6% of the sample.

Sequences were derived from PBMCs from the stem cell graft donor, sampled from the stem cell graft. In this chain, TRBV12-3 or TRBV12-4 is recombined with TRBJ2-5; 11 central nucleotides agree with TRBD2. This clonotype was obtained from a human donor who donated a stem cell graft to a child with acute myeloid leukemia. The sequenced DNA: TGTGCCAGCAGTCTACTTAGCGGGGGGGCCACGCGGGAGACCCAGTACTTC. This sequence encodes CASSLLSGGATRETQYF.